This TCR beta chain comes out of a study of T cell responses to AZD1222 COVID-19 vaccine. In the case of this clone: Its target is not known.

Sequenced by immunoSEQ multiplex PCR; TCRdb stores in-frame clones only, minus some. The data hold about 180,000 clones, with around 88% observed a single time. Findings of the study overall: Along spike, vaccine-associated CD4 TCRs were found throughout, with dominance at 160-218 and 743-854. It should be noted that donors were predominantly white British and more often female, and clonal diversity was possibly underestimated.

The CDR3 contains 14 residues. Germline values: CDR1 MNHNY, CDR2 SVGAGI (reference sequence). Trimming left V 6 bases short and J 1 base short, with 12 bases between. The source is an adult who received the AZD1222 COVID-19 vaccine. The rearrangement uses TRBV6-6 and TRBJ1-1; maybe TRBD1 (5 bases). The sample consisted of peripheral blood, taken 28 days after the second AZD1222 dose. The CDR3 bases are TGTGCCAGCAGGCTGGGTACAGGGAACACTGAAGCTTTCTTT. This translates into CASRLGTGNTEAFF.